This T cell receptor (beta chain) was obtained from a study of CD8 T cells in ankylosing spondylitis. Points from the study as a whole: Blood from ankylosing spondylitis patients appeared to carry a characteristic roughly 8-variant TCR beta motif. Some motif variants were previously reported in reactive arthritis synovial fluid and blood. Significant enrichment of disease-linked clones was reported in matched ankylosing spondylitis synovial fluid.

Preparation of TCR beta libraries was done by quantitative 5'-RACE with molecular barcodes. TCRdb itself ran the 5' RACE reads through MiXCR, one entry per CDR3 protein. This sample has 100,000 to 150,000 distinct CDR3 sequences, with approximately 10% found just once. This clonotype was observed at least ten times. The antigen remains unidentified. Germline CDR1 SGHVS, CDR2 FNYEAQ. Trimming shortened V by 6 bases and J by 4 bases, and 7 bases separated the two germline ends. The CDR3 loop spans 12 amino acids. What was sequenced was blood, either unsorted or a sorted T cell fraction (not recorded which). This sequence was found in a female donor with ankylosing spondylitis or in good health (not recorded which). This chain uses TRBV7-6 with TRBJ2-1; D may be TRBD2 (5 bases). The CDR3 loop is CASRLGYNEQFF. The CDR3 nucleotides are TGTGCCAGCAGACTAGGTTACAATGAGCAGTTCTTC.